The 32 T cell receptor beta chains below come from one sample, sequenced in a study of TIL therapy for anti-PD-1-resistant metastatic lung cancer. The time point denotes: pre-treatment sample, taken before nivolumab and TIL therapy. The libraries were made with immunoSEQ v3. Measured with immunoSEQ multiplex PCR; TCRdb has only the in-frame clones, and not every one. The sample gives tens of thousands of clones, 55% to 70% of which show up once; 6% to 7% is in the top ten. This material consisted of blood, taken at baseline. These receptors came from a person aged 25-80 years with non-small cell lung cancer.

In this sample, this clone turned up a few times. The chain uses TRBV15 and TRBJ1-5, with 9 bases that match TRBD1. The CDR3 is made up of 14 amino acids. The junction had 5 bases not matched to a gene; V was cut back by 5 bases and J by 6 bases. CDR1 LNHNV and CDR2 YYDKDF come from the germline V gene (reference sequence). The DNA of the CDR3 is TGTGCCACCAGCGGTACAGGGGGCTCTCAGCCCCAGCATTTT. Translating gives CATSGTGGSQPQHF.

The chain carries TRBV5-1 and TRBJ1-4; the D is unclear. The CDR3 spans 16 residues. Germline V gene data show CDR1 as SGHRS and CDR2 as YFSETQ. The V end was cut by 0 bases, the J end by 0 bases, with 9 bases between. CDR3 amino acids: CASSLDGDATNEKLFF. The DNA for the CDR3 is TGCGCCAGCAGCTTGGATGGGGATGCAACTAATGAAAAACTGTTTTTT.

CDR3 residues: CASSTRQGVGTEAFF. The DNA for the CDR3 is TGTGCCAGCAGCACTAGACAGGGGGTTGGCACTGAAGCTTTCTTT. The chain carries TRBV7-2 and TRBJ1-1; the match to TRBD1 covers 9 bases. The CDR3 spans 15 residues. Trimming took 5 bases from V and 4 from J; bases not matched to a gene: 8. Germline loops: CDR1 SGHTA, CDR2 FQGNSA. Supplemented by reference TRBV7-2 and TRBJ1-1, the full variable domain reads GAGVSQSPSNKVTEKGKDVELRCDPISGHTALYWYRQSLGQGLEFLIYFQGNSAPDKSGLPSDRFSAERTGGSVSTLTIQRTQQEDSAVYLCASSTRQGVGTEAFFGQGTRLTVV.

The chain uses TRBV11-3 and TRBJ2-3, with D maybe TRBD2 (5 bases). The CDR3 runs 15 residues. CDR1 is SGHNT, CDR2 YENEEA, per germline. Trimming removed 4 bases from V and 4 bases from J, with 15 bases in between. The CDR3 DNA reads as TGTGCCAGCAGCTCTCGTGGCGGGTGGGCAGATACGCAGTATTTT. This sequence encodes CASSSRGGWADTQYF. The entire variable domain, with the rest obtained from reference TRBV11-3 and TRBJ2-3, is as follows: EAGVVQSPRYKIIEKKQPVAFWCNPISGHNTLYWYLQNLGQGPELLIRYENEEAVDDSQLPKDRFSAERLKGVDSTLKIQPAELGDSAVYLCASSSRGGWADTQYFGPGTRLTVL.

The chain is built from TRBV7-8 and TRBJ1-5; 10 positions agree with TRBD1. This CDR3 spans 17 amino acids. From germline, CDR1 is SGHVS and CDR2 FQNEAQ. V lost 3 bases, J lost 4 bases, and 9 bases stayed unmatched. CDR3 protein: CASSLGGQGFKNQPQHF. CDR3 DNA sequence: TGTGCCAGCAGCTTGGGGGGACAGGGGTTTAAGAATCAGCCCCAGCATTTT.

This clone was recorded a few times. This chain uses TRBV4-1 with TRBJ1-1; 12 nucleotides align to TRBD1. Germline V gene data show CDR1 as MGHRA and CDR2 as YSYEKL. Losses at the gene ends were 6 bases for V and 0 bases for J; bases not matched to a gene: 5. The CDR3 is 16 residues long. CDR3 sequence: CASRPGQGAMNTEAFF. The CDR3 DNA reads TGCGCCAGCAGACCGGGACAGGGGGCTATGAACACTGAAGCTTTCTTT.

The table lists this clone with a few counts. The chain links TRBV6-6 to TRBJ1-1; tentatively, D is TRBD1 (6 bases). V was pared by 5 bases and J by 1 base, with 11 bases between. CDR1 MNHNY and CDR2 SVGAGI come from the germline V gene (reference sequence). The CDR3 covers 14 residues. The chain's CDR3 is CASSRQATNTEAFF. CDR3 DNA: TGTGCCAGCAGTCGACAGGCAACGAACACTGAAGCTTTCTTT.

About this clone: The junction shows a germline mismatch at one end, possibly a read error. The chain joins TRBV28 to TRBJ2-1; 9 positions agree with TRBD2. CDR1 is MDHEN and CDR2 is SYDVKM in the germline V gene. There are 13 residues in the CDR3. Here the CDR3 DNA reads TGTGCCAGCAGTTCCATTAGCGGGGGTGGGGGGGTCTTC. This sequence encodes CASSSISGGGGVF. The full variable domain, in which reference TRBV28 and TRBJ2-1 provide the parts outside the CDR3, is DVKVTQSSRYLVKRTGEKVFLECVQDMDHENMFWYRQDPGLGLRLIYFSYDVKMKEKGDIPEGYSVSREKKERFSLILESASTNQTSMYLCASSSISGGGGVFGPGTRLTVL.

The sample holds one count of this clone. The chain is built from TRBV7-8 and TRBJ2-3, with D unresolved. CDR1 is SGHVS, CDR2 FQNEAQ, per germline. Trimming cost V 0 bases and J 12 bases, with 7 bases left between them. This CDR3 is 11 amino acids long. The CDR3 DNA reads as TGTGCCAGCAGCTTAGCGCAGATTCAGTATTTT. This gives the protein CASSLAQIQYF. Together with reference TRBV7-8 and TRBJ2-3, the CDR3 gives the full variable domain: GAGVSQSPRYKVAKRGQDVALRCDPISGHVSLFWYQQALGQGPEFLTYFQNEAQLDKSGLPSDRFFAERPEGSVSTLKIQRTQQEDSAVYLCASSLAQIQYFGPGTRLTVL.

This clone was detected only a few times. The chain carries TRBV5-1 and TRBJ1-1; D not resolved. The CDR3 length is 13 residues. Germline lookup yields CDR1 SGHRS and CDR2 YFSETQ. V lost 2 bases and J lost 10, with 15 bases in between. The CDR3 nucleotides read TGCGCCAGCAGCTTTTTCGGGAGGGAGCGAGCTTTCTTT. It yields the protein CASSFFGRERAFF.

The chain joins TRBV29-1 to TRBJ2-3; 14 bases are a match to TRBD2. The junction had 2 bases not matched to a gene; V was cut back by 7 bases and J by 5 bases. The CDR3 loop spans 13 amino acids. Germline-derived CDR1 and CDR2 are SQVTM and ANQGSEA. CDR3 DNA: TGCAGCGCGGGACTAGCGGGAGTAGATACGCAGTATTTT. Protein sequence: CSAGLAGVDTQYF.

This clone was counted between two and nine times. This rearrangement joins TRBV4-2 to TRBJ1-1; unclear D gene. The CDR3 contains 15 residues. The V end lost 0 bases, the J end lost 4 bases, and 12 bases lay between the germline ends. Germline-derived CDR1 and CDR2 are LGHNA and YNFKEQ. The CDR3 region has the DNA TGTGCCAGCAGCCAAGACCCGGAAGCGATCACTGAAGCTTTCTTT. Residues: CASSQDPEAITEAFF.

The count of this clone is one. CDR3 DNA: TGTGCCAGCAGTTTGGCTTCCGGGGGAAATGAAAAACTGTTTTTT. It is translated as CASSLASGGNEKLFF. This rearrangement joins TRBV28 to TRBJ1-4; a weak D match, TRBD1 (5 bases). The CDR3 length is 15 residues. With 3 bases removed from V and 5 bases from J, the gap between germline ends came to 13 bases. CDR1 and CDR2 (germline): MDHEN, SYDVKM. The complete variable domain, with remaining parts taken from reference TRBV28 and TRBJ1-4, reads DVKVTQSSRYLVKRTGEKVFLECVQDMDHENMFWYRQDPGLGLRLIYFSYDVKMKEKGDIPEGYSVSREKKERFSLILESASTNQTSMYLCASSLASGGNEKLFFGSGTQLSVL.

The chain uses TRBV5-1 and TRBJ1-1; D perhaps matches TRBD1 (5 bases). The length of the CDR3 is 13 residues. Germline CDR1 and CDR2: SGHRS and YFSETQ. V was shortened by 2 bases and J by 3 bases, with 8 bases between the two germline ends. The CDR3 sequence is CASSFGADTEAFF. The CDR3 DNA is TGCGCCAGCAGCTTCGGGGCAGACACTGAAGCTTTCTTT.

This clone has a handful of counts. V gene TRBV29-1 combines with J gene TRBJ2-5; D call uncertain. The CDR3 has 12 amino acids. Germline lookup yields CDR1 SQVTM and CDR2 ANQGSEA. The ends were cut back, 2 bases at V and 4 bases at J, with 8 bases in the middle. The CDR3 loop is CSVEPIRETQYF. The CDR3 DNA reads TGCAGCGTTGAACCGATCAGAGAGACCCAGTACTTC.

This chain uses TRBV11-2 with TRBJ2-5, with a possible D match to TRBD2 (5 bases). V dropped 1 base and J dropped 7 bases, with 16 bases sitting between them. Germline CDR1 reads SGHAT; CDR2 reads FQNNGV. The CDR3 runs to 15 residues. The CDR3 DNA reads TGTGCCAGCAGCTTAGGTCAAGCGGACCTCCGGACCCAGTACTTC. Protein: CASSLGQADLRTQYF.

The J gene is TRBJ2-5, the V gene TRBV2; D gene unclear. Trimming took off 3 bases at V and 5 bases at J, with 10 bases between the two ends. The germline gives CDR1 SNHLY, CDR2 FYNNEI. The CDR3 is 13 amino acids. The CDR3, as DNA: TGTGCCAGCAGTGAGTACGGAGCGGAGACCCAGTACTTC. Its protein product is CASSEYGAETQYF.

This clone was detected only a few times. This chain joins TRBV28 and TRBJ1-2; D perhaps matches TRBD1 (5 bases). The germline gives CDR1 MDHEN, CDR2 SYDVKM. Trimming took 7 bases from V and 7 from J, leaving 19 bases between them. This CDR3 has 14 amino acids. In nucleotides, the CDR3 is TGTGCCAGCAACGGAAACGGGACGCCGGGTGGCTACACCTTC. Translation gives CASNGNGTPGGYTF.

This chain uses TRBV29-1 with TRBJ2-7; D gene uncertain. V was clipped by 4 bases and J by 0 bases, with 7 bases between them. The CDR3 totals 12 residues. The V gene's germline CDR1 is SQVTM and CDR2 ANQGSEA. DNA for the CDR3: TGCAGCGTTGCTATAGACTCCTACGAGCAGTACTTC. Protein product: CSVAIDSYEQYF.

The rearrangement links TRBV28 to TRBJ1-1; the match to TRBD1 covers 7 bases. The CDR3 sequence is 15 residues long. CDR1 and CDR2 (germline): MDHEN, SYDVKM. V was pared by 5 bases and J by 1 base, with 7 bases of the junction left unmatched. The CDR3 spells CASSPLDRENTEAFF. In DNA form, the CDR3 reads TGTGCCAGCAGTCCTCTAGACAGGGAGAACACTGAAGCTTTCTTT.

The rearrangement joins TRBV6-5 to TRBJ2-1; 7 nucleotides match TRBD2. The CDR3 is 15 amino acids. The J segment lost 7 bases and the V segment lost 2 bases, leaving 8 bases of the junction unmatched. Germline-derived CDR1 and CDR2 are MNHEY and SVGAGI. CDR3 protein: CASSYNGLDQNEQFF. CDR3 nucleotides: TGTGCCAGCAGTTACAACGGACTAGACCAGAATGAGCAGTTCTTC.

The rearrangement joins TRBV19 to TRBJ1-3; D call uncertain. Trimming left V 0 bases short and J 0 bases short, with 6 bases between. Germline CDR1 is LNHDA and CDR2 is SQIVND (reference sequence). CDR3 length equals 15 residues. The CDR3 sequence: CASSIDSVSGNTIYF. The CDR3 nucleotides read TGTGCCAGTAGTATAGATTCCGTCTCTGGAAACACCATATATTTT.

V usage is TRBV7-9 and J usage is TRBJ2-7, with unresolved D. Germline assignment: CDR1 SEHNR and CDR2 FQNEAQ (reference sequence). The length of the CDR3 is 13 residues. Trimming pared 4 bases from V and 3 bases from J, leaving 10 bases between. CDR3 in DNA: TGTGCCAGCAGCTCCGAGAAATTCTACGAGCAGTACTTC. Residues: CASSSEKFYEQYF.

This sequence joins TRBV4-1 and TRBJ1-3, with 8 bases fitting TRBD1. V lost 4 bases and J lost 3; bases outside the gene matches: 11. This CDR3 has 17 residues. Germline V lookup: CDR1 MGHRA, CDR2 YSYEKL. CDR3 nucleotide sequence: TGCGCCAGCAGCCTATTCGATCAGGGGGCGCGTGGAAACACCATATATTTT. It codes for CASSLFDQGARGNTIYF.

This clone was seen at least ten times. V and J are TRBV9 and TRBJ1-2, with unresolved D. This CDR3 has 14 residues. V gave up 0 bases and J gave up 3 bases, with 9 bases separating them. The V gene's germline CDR1 is SGDLS and CDR2 YYNGEE. CDR3 residues: CASSVGVTDYGYTF. The DNA for the CDR3 is TGTGCCAGCAGCGTAGGGGTTACGGACTATGGCTACACCTTC.

Only a few counts were recorded for this clone. The chain is built from TRBV7-9 and TRBJ1-6, with D uncertain. Germline loops: CDR1 SEHNR, CDR2 FQNEAQ (reference sequence). Trimming pared 5 bases from V and 8 bases from J, leaving 7 bases between. The CDR3 is made up of 12 amino acids. The DNA for the CDR3 is TGTGCCAGCAGCCGGGAAGATTCACCCCTCCACTTT. Translating it yields CASSREDSPLHF.

The chain is built from TRBV7-9 and TRBJ2-7, with 7 bases identical to TRBD1. Germline assignment: CDR1 SEHNR and CDR2 FQNEAQ (reference sequence). V lost 2 bases and J lost 13; bases outside the gene matches: 5. The length of the CDR3 is 11 residues. CDR3 nucleotides: TGTGCCAGCAGCTTACGTGACAGGGCCTACTTC. Its translation: CASSLRDRAYF. Looking up the rest from reference TRBV7-9 and TRBJ2-7 gives the full variable domain: DTGVSQNPRHKITKRGQNVTFRCDPISEHNRLYWYRQTLGQGPEFLTYFQNEAQLEKSRLLSDRFSAERPKGSFSTLEIQRTEQGDSAMYLCASSLRDRAYFGPGTRLTVT.

This clone turned up a few times. The gene calls are TRBV11-1 and TRBJ2-7, with D perhaps TRBD2 (5 bases). The CDR3 spans 17 residues. Germline loops: CDR1 SGHAT, CDR2 FQDESV (reference sequence). V was trimmed by 2 bases and J by 0 bases, leaving 17 bases between them. CDR3 residues: CASSLRPSAGSSYEQYF. Here the CDR3 DNA reads TGTGCCAGCAGCTTAAGGCCTTCTGCGGGTAGCTCCTACGAGCAGTACTTC.

J is TRBJ2-3 and V is TRBV7-3; tentatively, D is TRBD2 (6 bases). Trimming left V 3 bases short and J 3 bases short, with 10 bases between. In germline, CDR1 is SGHTA, CDR2 FQGTGA. This CDR3 comprises 14 residues. The CDR3 DNA reads TGTGCCAGCAGCTTCCTTGGGGGGACAGATACGCAGTATTTT. This encodes CASSFLGGTDTQYF.

The chain carries TRBV28 and TRBJ2-2; D gene ambiguous. Germline CDR1 reads MDHEN; CDR2 reads SYDVKM. The CDR3 is 16 residues long. V lost 3 bases and J 3 bases, leaving 14 bases between the germline ends. The DNA for the CDR3 is TGTGCCAGCAGTTTGACCTCTCCGGGCGACACCGGGGAGCTGTTTTTT. This encodes CASSLTSPGDTGELFF.

The V call is TRBV10-3, the J call TRBJ2-3, with 7 positions matching TRBD2. Germline V gene lookup returns CDR1 ENHRY and CDR2 SYGVKD. The CDR3 loop spans 17 amino acids. The ends lost 8 bases at V and 0 bases at J; junction bases unmatched: 14. The CDR3 sequence is CAIGSAGNNPSTDTQYF. As DNA, the CDR3 is TGTGCCATCGGCTCAGCGGGAAACAACCCTAGCACAGATACGCAGTATTTT.

The chain couples TRBV5-1 to TRBJ2-1, with D possibly matching TRBD2 (6 bases). The CDR3 is 16 amino acids. V lost 4 bases, J lost 0 bases, and 14 bases lay in between. The germline CDR1 and CDR2 sequences are SGHRS and YFSETQ. The CDR3 sequence: CASSLGLTSSYNEQFF. The CDR3 bases are TGCGCCAGCAGCCTGGGGCTGACTAGCTCCTACAATGAGCAGTTCTTC.